This T cell receptor (beta chain) came from a study of shared clonotypes between healthy human individuals. Study at large: Researchers drew samples from two women and a few men aged 18 to 49.

Details on this clone: Antigen unknown.

Findings of the study overall: Rarefaction demonstrated incomplete sorted-subset sequencing despite large depth. In general, naive subsets displayed greater estimated richness than memory subsets did.

Sequencing was performed with immunoSEQ multiplex PCR; in TCRdb, only in-frame clones are kept and a portion is missing. Among 1.6 million or so clones listed, about 96% were seen once. The source is a man between 25 and 39 years old in good health. The sequencing sample was made of naive CD4+ T cells sorted from blood. Subset in this sample: CD45RA+ positively selected.

The CDR3 nucleotides are TGTGCCAGCAGCCAAGGGACTGAGCTGTTTTTT. It encodes CASSQGTELFF. This chain links TRBV7-9 with TRBJ2-2, with a weak D call TRBD2 (6 bases). Germline assignment: CDR1 SEHNR and CDR2 FQNEAQ (reference sequence). The CDR3 totals 11 residues. Trimming left V 5 bases short and J 11 bases short, with 9 bases between.